Included here is one T cell receptor (beta chain) sequence, with context. Its matching antigen is unknown. The length of the CDR3 is 14 residues. Healthy bone marrow donors made up the cohort. This sample was taken from a study of cytomegalovirus exposure and HLA in healthy donors. PCR used 60 Vbeta primers and 13 Jbeta primers. Clones were read by immunoSEQ multiplex PCR, and TCRdb kept only the in-frame ones, dropping some. The sample has approximately 150,000 clones; 70% to 80% are singletons. Notes on the study in general: It is likely that the observed cluster of highly shared sequence variants was a sequencing artifact. The study listed 150 to 200 cytomegalovirus-associated TCR beta chains. Cytomegalovirus status was reportedly diagnosed by the classifier with high specificity and sensitivity.

This TCR was recovered from a man in his forties in good health and CMV-seronegative. Material for sequencing was PBMCs. The J gene is TRBJ2-7, the V gene TRBV21-1; TRBD1 reflects the table's D call only, with no check against the DNA. TRBV21-1 represents a pseudogene. DNA for the CDR3: TGTGCCAGCAGCATGAGGGACAGGACCTACGAGCAGTACTTC. Translated: CASSMRDRTYEQYF.